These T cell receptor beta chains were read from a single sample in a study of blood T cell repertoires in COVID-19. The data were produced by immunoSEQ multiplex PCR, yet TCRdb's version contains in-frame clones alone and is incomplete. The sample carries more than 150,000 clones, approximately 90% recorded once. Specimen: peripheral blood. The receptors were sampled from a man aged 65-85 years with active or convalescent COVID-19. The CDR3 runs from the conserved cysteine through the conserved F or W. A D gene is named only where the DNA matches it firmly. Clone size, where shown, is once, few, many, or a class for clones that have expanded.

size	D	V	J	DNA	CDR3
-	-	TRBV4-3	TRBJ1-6	TGCGCCAGCAGCCAAGACGGCAGGCGAGATAATTCACCCCTCCACTTT	CASSQDGRRDNSPLHF
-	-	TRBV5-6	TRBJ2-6	TGTGCCAGCAGCTTGTTTTACTCTGGGGCCAACGTCCTGACTTTC	CASSLFYSGANVLTF
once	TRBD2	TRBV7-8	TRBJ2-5	TGTGCCAGCAGCTCATCCAAAGCGGGGGGGCGGGAGACCCAGTACTTC	CASSSSKAGGRETQYF
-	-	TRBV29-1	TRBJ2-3	TGCAGCGTTGGTCTGACAGATACGCAGTATTTT	CSVGLTDTQYF
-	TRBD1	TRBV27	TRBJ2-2	TGTGCCAGCACTGGGTTCTGGACAGGGGGCATCGGGGAGCTGTTTTTT	CASTGFWTGGIGELFF
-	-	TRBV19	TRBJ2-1	TGTGCCAGCCGAAGGACAGTGGCCTACAATGAGCAGTTCTTC	CASRRTVAYNEQFF
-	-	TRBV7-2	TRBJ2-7	TGTGCCAGCAGCTTAGTAATAAAACAGGGAATGGTCTACGAGCAGTACTTC	CASSLVIKQGMVYEQYF
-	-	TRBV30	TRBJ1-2	TGTGCCTGGAGTATCGCAGCGTGGCGGGGAGACTATGGCTACACCTTC	CAWSIAAWRGDYGYTF
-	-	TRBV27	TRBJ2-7	TGTGCCACCGGGGGAGCGACACACTCCTACGAGCAGTACTTC	CATGGATHSYEQYF
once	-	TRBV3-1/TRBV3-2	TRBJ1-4	TGTGCCAGCAGCCACCAAGGGGGTGAAAAACTGTTTTTT	CASSHQGGEKLFF
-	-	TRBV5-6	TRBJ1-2	TGTGCCAGCAGCCTAACCCTTGCTGGCTACACCTTC	CASSLTLAGYTF
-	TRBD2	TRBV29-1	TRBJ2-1	TGCAGCGTCGACCCTTGGACTAGCGGGAGTCTGGGGATCAATGAGCAGTTCTTC	CSVDPWTSGSLGINEQFF
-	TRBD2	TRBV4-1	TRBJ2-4	TGCGCCAGCAGCTGGACGGGACTAGCGGGAGCGGACCGAAACATTCAGTACTTC	CASSWTGLAGADRNIQYF
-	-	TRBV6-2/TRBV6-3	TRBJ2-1	TGTGCCAGCAGTTACTCGATCGAGGCCAATGAGCAGTTCTTC	CASSYSIEANEQFF
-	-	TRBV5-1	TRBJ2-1	TGCGCCAGCAACGAGGAGAATCCCCGTTACAATGAGCAGTTCTTC	CASNEENPRYNEQFF
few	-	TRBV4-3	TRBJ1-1	TGCGCCAGCAGCCACCCCGGACGGGGGAACACTGAAGCTTTCTTT	CASSHPGRGNTEAFF
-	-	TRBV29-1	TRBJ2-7	TGCAGCGTTTTGAGTGCCTACGAGCAGTACTTC	CSVLSAYEQYF
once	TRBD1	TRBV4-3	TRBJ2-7	TGCGCCAGCAGCCAAGCCCGGGACAGGGGATACGAGCAGTACTTC	CASSQARDRGYEQYF
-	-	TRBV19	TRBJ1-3	TGTGCCAGTAGTATGGGCAGTTCCGGAAACACCATATATTTT	CASSMGSSGNTIYF
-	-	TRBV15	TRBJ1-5	TGTGCCACCAGCGGGGTGGGGGGGAATCAGCCCCAGCATTTT	CATSGVGGNQPQHF
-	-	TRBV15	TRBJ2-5	TGTGCCACCAGCAGAGCCATAGAGACCCAGTACTTC	CATSRAIETQYF
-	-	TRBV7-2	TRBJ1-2	TGTGCCAGCAGCCCCCTTAACTATGGCTACACCTTC	CASSPLNYGYTF
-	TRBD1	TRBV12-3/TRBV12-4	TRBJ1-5	TGTGCCAGCAGTCGGACAGGGAGTCAGCCCCAGCATTTT	CASSRTGSQPQHF
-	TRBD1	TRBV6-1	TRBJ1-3	TGTGCCAGCAGTGCTTTATGGACAGGGGGAAGGGACCACTCTGGAAACACCATATATTTT	CASSALWTGGRDHSGNTIYF
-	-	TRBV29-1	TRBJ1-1	TGCAGCGTTGGGACAGCGAACACTGAAGCTTTCTTT	CSVGTANTEAFF
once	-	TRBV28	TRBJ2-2	TGTGCCAGCAAACTAGACCCGGTTGCCGGGGAGCTGTTTTTT	CASKLDPVAGELFF
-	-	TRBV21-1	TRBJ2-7	TGTGCCAGCAGCTGCCCTAGATCCTACGAGCAGTACTTC	CASSCPRSYEQYF
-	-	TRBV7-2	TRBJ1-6	TGTGCCAGCAGCTCACTAACAAGGGGGAATTCACCCCTCCACTTT	CASSSLTRGNSPLHF
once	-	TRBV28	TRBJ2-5	TGTGCCAGCAGCTCGGGTATTGAGACCCAGTACTTC	CASSSGIETQYF
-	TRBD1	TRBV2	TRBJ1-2	TGTGCCAGCAGCTCAAGTTGGGACAGGCTAGAGCCTGGCTACACCTTC	CASSSSWDRLEPGYTF